This T cell receptor (beta chain) was obtained from a study of blood T cell repertoires in COVID-19. Trimming cost V 2 bases and J 4 bases, with 18 bases left between them. This CDR3 is built from 16 residues. Germline CDR1 is MGHDK and CDR2 is SYGVNS. The method was immunoSEQ multiplex PCR; TCRdb's version includes in-frame clones alone and lacks a portion of them. The table lists 220,000 or so clones, about four fifths of them singletons. This TCR was sampled from a woman aged 60 to 75 who had recovered from COVID-19. Sequenced sample: PBMCs or T cells enriched from blood (not recorded which). This chain connects TRBV25-1 to TRBJ2-7, with TRBD2 as a possible D gene (6 bases). CDR3 in DNA: TGTGCCAGCAGTGAACAAACGGGGGTACGAGGGTACGAGCAGTACTTC. Its translation is CASSEQTGVRGYEQYF.